The clone carrying this T cell receptor (beta chain) was seen a few times. TCRdb re-derived calls from the 5' RACE reads in MiXCR, one entry per CDR3 protein. This sample has 100,000 or so distinct CDR3 sequences, with about 16% found just once. This sample stems from a study of T cells of healthy individuals. Trimming cost V 4 bases and J 5 bases, with 11 bases left between them. The CDR3 has 13 residues. Germline-derived CDR1 and CDR2 are SGHDN and FVKESK. This chain connects TRBV14 to TRBJ2-5; D not resolved. The clonotype comes from a human donor in good health. The CDR3 sequence is CASSRNLRETQYF. CDR3 in DNA: TGTGCCAGCAGCCGCAACCTACGGGAGACCCAGTACTTC.